These 5 T cell receptor beta chains were sequenced from one sample in a study of control samples from healthy donors and cancer patients. The method was immunoSEQ multiplex PCR; TCRdb's version includes in-frame clones alone and lacks a portion of them. The table has about 140,000 clones, roughly 90% seen once. Input material: blood. Every receptor here comes from a man aged 25-45 years in good health.

DNA for the CDR3: TGTGCCACCAGCAGCTCAACAACCGGGGAGCTGTTTTTT. Protein: CATSSSTTGELFF. V is TRBV15 and J is TRBJ2-2; D unresolved. The CDR3 is made up of 13 amino acids. Germline loops: CDR1 LNHNV, CDR2 YYDKDF (reference sequence). The V gene lost 3 bases and the J gene lost 5 bases, with 7 bases spanning the gap.

This chain connects TRBV5-5 to TRBJ1-5; TRBD1 is a possible D gene (5 bases). Trimming removed 0 bases at V and 6 bases at J, with 7 bases between. The V gene's germline CDR1 is SGHKS and CDR2 YYEKEE (reference sequence). The CDR3 is made up of 13 amino acids. The CDR3 coding sequence is TGTGCCAGCAGCTTGGGGGGGTTTCAGCCCCAGCATTTT. Protein: CASSLGGFQPQHF.

The V and J genes are TRBV7-2 and TRBJ1-1; D is perhaps TRBD1 (5 bases). The germline V and J ends were trimmed by 5 bases and 11 bases, with 15 bases remaining between them. This CDR3 is 12 amino acids long. Germline V lookup: CDR1 SGHTA, CDR2 FQGNSA. The CDR3 DNA sequence: TGTGCCAGCAGCAGTTATGACAGACGGGCTTTCTTT. It translates to CASSSYDRRAFF. The full variable domain, with the rest looked up from reference TRBV7-2 and TRBJ1-1, is GAGVSQSPSNKVTEKGKDVELRCDPISGHTALYWYRQSLGQGLEFLIYFQGNSAPDKSGLPSDRFSAERTGGSVSTLTIQRTQQEDSAVYLCASSSYDRRAFFGQGTRLTVV.

The rearrangement uses TRBV9 and TRBJ1-3; D perhaps matches TRBD1 (5 bases). CDR3 length: 14 amino acids. CDR1 and CDR2 from the germline V gene are SGDLS and YYNGEE. Trimming removed 0 bases at V and 3 bases at J, with 7 bases between. The chain's CDR3 is CASSVGDSGNTIYF. The DNA of the CDR3 is TGTGCCAGCAGCGTAGGCGACAGTGGAAACACCATATATTTT.

The chain employs TRBV29-1 and TRBJ1-1; maybe TRBD1 (5 bases). The CDR3 runs 14 residues. V gave up 6 bases and J gave up 4 bases, with 18 bases separating them. Germline loops: CDR1 SQVTM, CDR2 ANQGSEA. DNA of the CDR3: TGCAGCGTGGAGAGGGGCCGCGGGGGCACTGAAGCTTTCTTT. Translating it yields CSVERGRGGTEAFF.